The clone carrying this T cell receptor (beta chain) was observed a single time. The record originates from a study of shared clonotypes between healthy human individuals. The overall study: Aged 18 to 49, the donors were two women and a few men.

An approximately 220 ng quantity of DNA, 30,000 to 35,000 T cell genomes, went into the sorted-subset replicate PCRs. As handled by the study authors: For the immunoSEQ data, sequences were junction-only without quality scores, so filtering differed. Sequenced by immunoSEQ multiplex PCR; TCRdb stores in-frame clones only, minus some. The V and J calls and clone size are taken from that table; D and trimming were inferred from the DNA. Of hundreds of thousands of clones listed, around 72% are singletons. From germline, CDR1 is SGDLS and CDR2 YYNGEE. This CDR3 contains 15 residues. The V and J ends lost 0 bases and 0 bases respectively, with 7 bases between them.

The V and J genes are TRBV9 and TRBJ1-3; D is undetermined. The sequenced sample consisted of memory CD4+ T cells sorted from blood. Subset defined: CD45RA-negative fraction. The sequence was obtained from a woman aged 25 to 39 in good health. CDR3 protein: CASSVAHGSGNTIYF. The CDR3 nucleotides read TGTGCCAGCAGCGTAGCCCACGGCTCTGGAAACACCATATATTTT.